A single sample gave rise to the 3 T cell receptor beta chains below, sequenced in a study of T cells after posttransplantation cyclophosphamide (dated by TCRdb to about 2016). Libraries came from the immunoSEQ multiplex PCR assay. This is the immuneACCESS table as TCRdb keeps it, with only in-frame sequences that have V and J called. A part of the clones is gone; compared with another copy, unresolved V genes explain less than half, and the rest is unexplained. This sample contains some 31,000 clones, none of which is a singleton. The ten largest make up less than 5% of the sample. The specimen was PBMCs. These receptor sequences come from a woman aged 25 to 39 in good health and a related stem cell transplant donor.

This clone has at least ten counts. The rearrangement joins TRBV7-9 to TRBJ2-6, with 8 nucleotides matching TRBD1. V shed 4 bases and J 1 base; nucleotides not matched to a gene: 3. This CDR3 is built from 16 residues. From germline, CDR1 is SEHNR and CDR2 FQNEAQ (reference sequence). The CDR3 spells CASSSRTGSGANVLTF. DNA of the CDR3: TGTGCCAGCAGCTCCCGGACAGGGTCTGGGGCCAACGTCCTGACTTTC.

The V gene is TRBV30, the J gene TRBJ1-1, with 8 bases that match TRBD1. CDR1 GTSNPN and CDR2 SVGIG come from the germline V gene (reference sequence). V lost 3 bases, J lost 5 bases, and 5 bases stayed unmatched. The CDR3 covers 13 residues. The CDR3 reads CAWRRTGRTEAFF. CDR3 bases: TGTGCCTGGAGGAGGACAGGGCGGACTGAAGCTTTCTTT.

The rearrangement joins TRBV28 to TRBJ1-2, with 8 bases fitting TRBD1. J lost 7 bases, V lost 5 bases, and 6 bases had no gene match. CDR3 length: 13 residues. CDR1 MDHEN and CDR2 SYDVKM come from the germline V gene. CDR3 residues: CASSPTGAGGYTF. The CDR3 nucleotides read TGTGCCAGCAGTCCGACAGGGGCTGGTGGCTACACCTTC.